A selection of T cell receptor beta chains follows, all from one sample in a study of blood T cell repertoires in COVID-19. Method: immunoSEQ multiplex PCR; TCRdb's copy keeps in-frame clones and lacks some. The data contain over 200,000 clones, more than 75% of them singletons. What was sequenced was peripheral blood. The receptors were sampled from a woman aged 40 to 50 who had recovered from COVID-19. Each CDR3 is given with its conserved first and last residue. Each record gives: V gene, clone size, J gene, D gene, CDR3 protein, CDR3 DNA. The D gene is left open where the match is weak. Clone size is given for some rows only: seen once, a few or many times, or a class if the clone is expanded.

>TRBV12-3/TRBV12-4|.|TRBJ1-1|.
CASSPGPRGAFF
TGTGCCAGCAGTCCGGGTCCTCGCGGGGCTTTCTTT
>TRBV29-1|.|TRBJ1-2|.
CSGGELGGGYGYTF
TGCAGCGGGGGGGAGTTAGGTGGAGGCTATGGCTACACCTTC
>TRBV7-9|.|TRBJ2-7|TRBD2
CASSGGLARSYEQYF
TGTGCCAGCAGCGGAGGACTAGCGAGATCCTACGAGCAGTACTTC
>TRBV24-1|.|TRBJ2-2|.
CATSDPAGELFF
TGTGCCACCAGTGATCCGGCCGGGGAGCTGTTTTTT
>TRBV18|.|TRBJ1-1|.
CASTSQGPNTEAFF
TGTGCCAGCACCTCACAGGGTCCGAACACTGAAGCTTTCTTT
>TRBV4-2|.|TRBJ2-5|TRBD2
CASSQEGTSGAPGTQYF
TGTGCCAGCAGCCAAGAGGGGACTAGCGGGGCCCCGGGGACCCAGTACTTC
>TRBV10-1|.|TRBJ1-6|.
CASSDRGDNSPLHF
TGCGCCAGCAGTGACAGGGGCGATAATTCACCCCTCCACTTT
>TRBV5-8|.|TRBJ2-2|TRBD1
CASSPGDRPDTGELFF
TGTGCCAGCAGCCCCGGGGACAGGCCCGACACCGGGGAGCTGTTTTTT
>TRBV5-4|.|TRBJ2-4|.
CASSWAQAKNIQYF
TGTGCCAGCAGCTGGGCCCAAGCCAAAAACATTCAGTACTTC
>TRBV7-3|.|TRBJ1-1|.
CASSLTGQTLLNTEAFF
TGTGCCAGCAGCTTAACTGGCCAGACTCTTCTGAACACTGAAGCTTTCTTT
>TRBV3-1/TRBV3-2|.|TRBJ1-4|TRBD1
CASSQGDGGGEKLFF
TGTGCCAGCAGCCAAGGTGATGGAGGGGGCGAAAAACTGTTTTTT
>TRBV7-9|.|TRBJ1-2|TRBD1
CAMDRGDPGYGYTF
TGTGCCATGGACAGGGGGGACCCCGGCTATGGCTACACCTTC
>TRBV27|.|TRBJ1-5|.
CASSLRPREPQHF
TGTGCCAGCAGTTTAAGGCCTCGGGAGCCCCAGCATTTT
>TRBV6-4|once|TRBJ1-2|.
CASRRPPGVYGYTF
TGTGCCAGCAGGAGACCGCCGGGGGTCTATGGCTACACCTTC
>TRBV5-1|.|TRBJ1-2|TRBD1
CASSWGGQGSYGYTF
TGCGCCAGCAGCTGGGGGGGACAGGGGTCCTATGGCTACACCTTC
>TRBV6-5|.|TRBJ1-1|.
CASTRTSLTEAFF
TGTGCCAGCACCCGGACTAGCCTCACTGAAGCTTTCTTT
>TRBV4-2|.|TRBJ1-6|.
CASSQEVRDNSPLHF
TGTGCCAGCAGCCAAGAGGTCAGGGATAATTCACCCCTCCACTTT
>TRBV13|.|TRBJ1-5|.
CASSARGRGSNQPQHF
TGTGCCAGCAGCGCTCGGGGCAGGGGCAGCAATCAGCCCCAGCATTTT
>TRBV6-5|few|TRBJ2-3|.
CASRYQGSYTDTQYF
TGTGCCAGCAGATATCAGGGTTCCTACACAGATACGCAGTATTTT
>TRBV6-2/TRBV6-3|once|TRBJ2-7|.
CASSYGGASYEQYF
TGTGCCAGCAGTTATGGGGGCGCCTCCTACGAGCAGTACTTC
>TRBV5-4|.|TRBJ2-1|.
CASSRKPAPGEQFF
TGTGCCAGCAGCCGGAAACCGGCCCCGGGGGAGCAGTTCTTC
>TRBV5-1|.|TRBJ1-6|.
CASSPRREGNSPLHF
TGCGCCAGCAGCCCCCGTAGGGAGGGGAATTCACCCCTCCACTTT
>TRBV5-5|.|TRBJ2-3|TRBD1
CASSLEGATDTQYF
TGTGCCAGCAGCTTGGAGGGGGCCACAGATACGCAGTATTTT